The 3 T cell receptor beta chains presented below share a single source sample, sequenced in a study of PD-L1 blockade in urothelial cancer. Sample time point: peripheral blood 6 weeks after treatment start. Repertoires were generated with immunoSEQ multiplex PCR, while TCRdb's copy carries only in-frame clones and drops some. The sample shows about 50,000 clones, roughly 88% of them seen only once. The sample consisted of PBMCs, taken around atezolizumab (anti-PD-L1) treatment. The receptors were sampled from a man in his fifties with urothelial cancer.

This clone was observed a handful of times. The V gene is TRBV10-1, the J gene TRBJ2-3, with D possibly being TRBD2 (7 bases). Between the trimmed V and J ends, which lost 3 bases and 2 bases, there was a span of 15 bases. The CDR3 loop spans 16 amino acids. The germline V gene encodes CDR1 WNHNN and CDR2 SYGVQD (reference sequence). CDR3 in amino acids: CASSEGRGATTDTQYF. The CDR3 DNA reads as TGCGCCAGCAGTGAAGGTCGGGGGGCCACCACAGATACGCAGTATTTT.

This chain connects TRBV6-5 to TRBJ2-2, with D perhaps matching TRBD1 (5 bases). Trimming cost V 2 bases and J 3 bases, with 10 bases left between them. The CDR3 loop spans 15 amino acids. Looked up from germline, CDR1 is MNHEY and CDR2 is SVGAGI. In nucleotides, the CDR3 is TGTGCCAGCAGTTACCTAGGCAGGGACACCGGGGAGCTGTTTTTT. It codes for CASSYLGRDTGELFF.

This rearrangement joins TRBV27 to TRBJ2-2, with TRBD1 as a possible D gene (5 bases). The CDR3 contains 14 residues. CDR1 MNHEY and CDR2 SMNVEV come from the germline V gene (reference sequence). Trimming pared 3 bases from V and 6 bases from J, leaving 11 bases between. The CDR3 spells CASSLSRVAGELFF. As DNA, the CDR3 is TGTGCCAGCAGTTTGTCCAGGGTAGCCGGGGAGCTGTTTTTT.